Below are 29 T cell receptor beta chains sequenced from a single sample in a study of shared clonotypes between healthy human individuals. The assay was immunoSEQ multiplex PCR, and TCRdb's table has in-frame clones only and misses some. The sample contains over 850,000 clones, about 80% of which appear only once. Sequences were obtained from memory CD4+ T cells from PBMCs. The sample's subset: CD45RA-negative fraction. The receptors originated from a man aged 18-30 years in good health. Some clones in this sample may be carry-over from other donors' samples.

The chain is built from TRBV5-6 and TRBJ1-2, with no clear D. V was shortened by 4 bases and J by 7 bases, with 11 bases between the two germline ends. The germline V gene encodes CDR1 SGHDT and CDR2 YYEEEE. The CDR3 runs to 12 residues. The CDR3 DNA reads as TGTGCCAGCAGCGACTATAGAGGTGGCTACACCTTC. Its translation: CASSDYRGGYTF.

The chain recombines TRBV5-1 with TRBJ2-7; 7 bases map to TRBD2. The CDR3 has 14 amino acids. Germline V CDR1 and CDR2: SGHRS, YFSETQ. V was clipped by 0 bases and J by 4 bases; unmatched bases: 4. The CDR3 nucleotides read TGCGCCAGCAGCTTGGCCATCGGGGGGTACGAGCAGTACTTC. Its translation is CASSLAIGGYEQYF.

The V call is TRBV18, the J call TRBJ1-1; possibly TRBD1 for D (6 bases). This CDR3 comprises 14 residues. Germline-derived CDR1 and CDR2 are KGHSH and LQKENI. Trimming stripped 5 bases from V and 4 bases from J, with 14 bases between. The CDR3 region has the DNA TGTGCCAGCTCAGGCCAGGGGTTGGGCACTGAAGCTTTCTTT. It is translated as CASSGQGLGTEAFF.

This chain joins TRBV15 and TRBJ1-4; the D is unclear. The CDR3 has 14 amino acids. Looked up from germline, CDR1 is LNHNV and CDR2 is YYDKDF (reference sequence). V was shortened by 0 bases and J by 5 bases, with 7 bases between the two germline ends. CDR3 in amino acids: CATSREGRNEKLFF. The CDR3 bases are TGTGCCACCAGCAGAGAAGGCAGAAATGAAAAACTGTTTTTT.

The genes are TRBV11-3 and TRBJ2-3, with 8 bases fitting TRBD2. CDR3 size: 15 residues. Germline V gene lookup returns CDR1 SGHNT and CDR2 YENEEA. The J segment lost 0 bases and the V segment lost 5 bases, leaving 4 bases of the junction unmatched. The CDR3 DNA sequence: TGTGCCAGCAGCCGGGAGGGGACTAGCACAGATACGCAGTATTTT. Its protein product is CASSREGTSTDTQYF.

This chain connects TRBV5-1 to TRBJ2-7, with D possibly TRBD2 on 5 matching bases. With 4 bases removed from V and 0 bases from J, the gap between germline ends came to 17 bases. Germline V gene data show CDR1 as SGHRS and CDR2 as YFSETQ. This CDR3 spans 16 amino acids. This CDR3 is CASSLTRGPRSYEQYF. DNA of the CDR3: TGCGCCAGCAGCCTCACCCGGGGTCCCCGCTCCTACGAGCAGTACTTC.

The chain recombines TRBV5-5 with TRBJ2-7; a possible D gene is TRBD1 (6 bases). The ends were cut back, 3 bases at V and 2 bases at J, with 12 bases in the middle. The germline gives CDR1 SGHKS, CDR2 YYEKEE (reference sequence). The length of the CDR3 is 14 residues. The CDR3 nucleotides are TGTGCCAGCAGCTCTCCGGGACAAACCTACGAGCAGTACTTC. Translating it yields CASSSPGQTYEQYF. The complete variable domain, with remaining parts taken from reference TRBV5-5 and TRBJ2-7, reads DAGVTQSPTHLIKTRGQQVTLRCSPISGHKSVSWYQQVLGQGPQFIFQYYEKEERGRGNFPDRFSARQFPNYSSELNVNALLLGDSALYLCASSSPGQTYEQYFGPGTRLTVT.

The rearrangement links TRBV29-1 to TRBJ2-7; tentative D call: TRBD2 (6 bases). The CDR3 has 13 residues. Looked up from germline, CDR1 is SQVTM and CDR2 is ANQGSEA. Trimming left V 4 bases short and J 1 base short, with 11 bases between. This chain's CDR3 is CSVVVGGSYEQYF. CDR3 coding DNA: TGCAGCGTTGTGGTGGGGGGTTCCTACGAGCAGTACTTC.

This chain uses TRBV2 with TRBJ1-1; the D is unclear. This CDR3 is 14 amino acids long. Germline V CDR1 and CDR2: SNHLY, FYNNEI. V shed 6 bases and J shed 1 base, with 12 bases lying between them. CDR3 DNA: TGTGCCAGCAGCGTCCCGGGGTCGAACACTGAAGCTTTCTTT. This translates into CASSVPGSNTEAFF. Drawing the rest from reference TRBV2 and TRBJ1-1, the complete variable domain is EPEVTQTPSHQVTQMGQEVILRCVPISNHLYFYWYRQILGQKVEFLVSFYNNEISEKSEIFDDQFSVERPDGSNFTLKIRSTKLEDSAMYFCASSVPGSNTEAFFGQGTRLTVV.

The chain recombines TRBV4-2 with TRBJ2-3; tentative D call: TRBD1 (5 bases). CDR1 is LGHNA, CDR2 YNFKEQ, per germline. The CDR3 is made up of 18 amino acids. V shed 2 bases and J shed 0 bases, with 18 bases lying between them. The CDR3 is CASSQNPRAEGSTDTQYF. The CDR3 bases are TGTGCCAGCAGCCAAAACCCCAGGGCGGAAGGGAGCACAGATACGCAGTATTTT.

With regard to this clone: This specimen includes other DNA sequences encoding the same CDR3. The V call is TRBV29-1, the J call TRBJ2-5; D unclear. V lost 6 bases to trimming and J lost 1 base, with 9 bases between them. Germline V gene sequence: CDR1 SQVTM, CDR2 ANQGSEA. This CDR3 is 12 amino acids long. CDR3 nucleotide sequence: TGCAGCGTCGTCCCGGGCCAAGAGACCCAGTACTTC. This codes for CSVVPGQETQYF.

The chain recombines TRBV7-9 with TRBJ2-7; 12 bases map to TRBD2. CDR1 and CDR2 (germline): SEHNR, FQNEAQ (reference sequence). V lost 1 base and J lost 4; bases outside the gene matches: 2. The CDR3 loop spans 15 amino acids. In DNA, the CDR3 is TGTGCCAGCAGCTTAGGACTAGCGGGAGTGTACGAGCAGTACTTC. As protein: CASSLGLAGVYEQYF.

V and J are TRBV27 and TRBJ2-1; the D gene is possibly TRBD1 (6 bases). In germline, CDR1 is MNHEY, CDR2 SMNVEV (reference sequence). Trimming shortened V by 8 bases and J by 9 bases, and 17 bases separated the two germline ends. The CDR3 is 13 residues long. The CDR3 protein is CASGNRANGEQFF. Here the CDR3 DNA reads TGTGCCAGCGGGAACAGGGCGAACGGTGAGCAGTTCTTC.

This clone was detected only a few times. This sequence joins TRBV4-1 and TRBJ2-7; weak D call: TRBD2 (6 bases). V lost 5 bases, J lost 2 bases, and 13 bases lay in between. This CDR3 is built from 14 residues. Germline V gene lookup returns CDR1 MGHRA and CDR2 YSYEKL. The CDR3 is CASSDVADPYEQYF. In nucleotides, the CDR3 is TGCGCCAGCAGCGATGTAGCGGACCCCTACGAGCAGTACTTC.

CDR3 nucleotide sequence: TGCGCCAGCAGCTCACAGGGTATCAGCTCTGGAAACACCATATATTTT. Translation: CASSSQGISSGNTIYF. This chain joins TRBV5-1 and TRBJ1-3; possibly TRBD1 for D (6 bases). There are 16 residues in the CDR3. The V end lost 3 bases, the J end lost 0 bases, and 13 bases lay between the germline ends. Germline CDR1 and CDR2: SGHRS and YFSETQ.

This rearrangement joins TRBV11-1 to TRBJ2-1; TRBD2 matches 11 bases. This CDR3 has 16 amino acids. V shed 0 bases, J shed 7 bases, and the junction held 5 bases outside the gene matches. CDR1 is SGHAT and CDR2 is FQDESV in the germline V gene (reference sequence). The CDR3 DNA sequence: TGTGCCAGCAGCTTAGCACTAGCGGGAGTGGATAATGAGCAGTTCTTC. It is translated as CASSLALAGVDNEQFF. The full variable domain, with the rest looked up from reference TRBV11-1 and TRBJ2-1, is EAEVAQSPRYKITEKSQAVAFWCDPISGHATLYWYRQILGQGPELLVQFQDESVVDDSQLPKDRFSAERLKGVDSTLKIQPAELGDSAMYLCASSLALAGVDNEQFFGPGTRLTVL.

The rearrangement links TRBV5-1 to TRBJ2-2; 10 bases map to TRBD1. Germline CDR1 reads SGHRS; CDR2 reads YFSETQ. J lost 7 bases, V lost 4 bases, and 4 bases had no gene match. The CDR3 spans 14 residues. The CDR3: CASSQGQGIGELFF. CDR3 nucleotide sequence: TGCGCCAGCAGCCAGGGACAGGGGATCGGGGAGCTGTTTTTT.

The V and J genes are TRBV18 and TRBJ2-6; D gene ambiguous. V dropped 1 base and J dropped 0 bases, with 10 bases sitting between them. The CDR3 totals 17 residues. Germline CDR1 KGHSH, CDR2 LQKENI. This CDR3 is CASSPRSGTSGANVLTF. The CDR3 DNA reads as TGTGCCAGCTCACCACGATCAGGCACCTCTGGGGCCAACGTCCTGACTTTC.

V gene TRBV7-2 combines with J gene TRBJ2-3; the match to TRBD2 covers 12 bases. The CDR3 extends over 14 amino acids. Looked up from germline, CDR1 is SGHTA and CDR2 is FQGNSA. V lost 5 bases to trimming and J lost 7 bases; unmatched junction nucleotides: 4. CDR3: CASSQLAGGNTQYF. The CDR3 DNA sequence: TGTGCCAGCAGCCAACTAGCGGGAGGAAATACGCAGTATTTT.

The rearrangement links TRBV7-3 to TRBJ2-1; 9 positions match TRBD2. There are 17 residues in the CDR3. V trimming: 3 bases; J trimming: 2 bases; junction bases outside the gene matches: 8. Germline lookup yields CDR1 SGHTA and CDR2 FQGTGA. CDR3 loop: CASSLSGGRLPYNEQFF. CDR3 DNA sequence: TGTGCCAGCAGCTTGAGCGGGGGGAGGCTCCCCTACAATGAGCAGTTCTTC.

The V gene is TRBV7-2, the J gene TRBJ1-1, with D tentatively TRBD1 (6 bases). Trimming took off 3 bases at V and 6 bases at J, with 11 bases between the two ends. The CDR3 is 13 residues long. CDR1 SGHTA and CDR2 FQGNSA come from the germline V gene. For the CDR3, the DNA is TGTGCCAGCAGCTTCCGGGGGGCCCCTGAAGCTTTCTTT. Amino acids: CASSFRGAPEAFF.

The chain uses TRBV6-1 and TRBJ2-1, with 9 bases fitting TRBD2. With V trimmed by 4 bases and J by 0 bases, 4 bases remained unmatched. Germline V gives CDR1 MNHNS, CDR2 SASEGT. CDR3 length: 16 amino acids. This CDR3 is CASSGLAAVSYNEQFF. In DNA, the CDR3 is TGTGCCAGCAGTGGACTAGCGGCCGTCTCCTACAATGAGCAGTTCTTC.

This clone was detected once. This rearrangement joins TRBV5-1 to TRBJ1-1, with 8 bases that match TRBD1. The CDR3 spans 12 residues. Looked up from germline, CDR1 is SGHRS and CDR2 is YFSETQ. Unmatched junction bases numbered 6, after V lost 3 bases and J lost 11 bases. The CDR3 DNA sequence: TGCGCCAGCAGCTCACAGGGGGTGGACGCTTTCTTT. Translated: CASSSQGVDAFF.

About this clone: The same CDR3 also results from other DNA sequences found in this sample. The chain couples TRBV18 to TRBJ2-2; D gene unclear. The germline V gene has CDR1 KGHSH and CDR2 LQKENI. Trimming took off 1 base at V and 2 bases at J, with 2 bases between the two ends. The CDR3 extends over 13 amino acids. The DNA for the CDR3 is TGTGCCAGCTCACCACGCAACACCGGGGAGCTGTTTTTT. It specifies CASSPRNTGELFF.

The V and J genes are TRBV6-5 and TRBJ2-2; D perhaps matches TRBD1 (6 bases). V was trimmed by 7 bases and J by 4 bases, leaving 13 bases between them. The germline gives CDR1 MNHEY, CDR2 SVGAGI. The CDR3 runs 14 residues. Written as DNA, the CDR3 is TGTGCCAGCACTACGGGACAAAGCACCGGGGAGCTGTTTTTT. Its translation is CASTTGQSTGELFF.

For this clone: This CDR3 is also generated by other DNA sequences in the sample. The chain links TRBV20-1 to TRBJ2-7; D gene uncertain. CDR1 is DFQATT, CDR2 SNEGSKA, per germline (reference sequence). Trimming took 2 bases from V and 3 from J, leaving 5 bases between them. CDR3 size: 11 residues. The CDR3: CSARRVYEQYF. CDR3 DNA: TGCAGTGCTAGAAGGGTCTACGAGCAGTACTTC.

The V and J genes are TRBV27 and TRBJ2-5, with no clear D. The CDR3 contains 15 residues. Deletions cut 1 base from V and 2 bases from J, with 11 bases between. Germline assignment: CDR1 MNHEY and CDR2 SMNVEV (reference sequence). CDR3 DNA sequence: TGTGCCAGCAGTTTATTCGGGCGGCTGCAAGAGACCCAGTACTTC. Translated: CASSLFGRLQETQYF.

The chain employs TRBV11-2 and TRBJ1-4; maybe TRBD1 (5 bases). The CDR3 is 13 residues long. The V gene lost 5 bases and the J gene lost 5 bases, with 9 bases spanning the gap. Germline V gives CDR1 SGHAT, CDR2 FQNNGV. The CDR3 region has the DNA TGTGCCAGCAGCCCGGGACGGAATGAAAAACTGTTTTTT. This codes for CASSPGRNEKLFF.

The rearrangement uses TRBV5-1 and TRBJ2-3; 8 nucleotides align to TRBD2. The CDR3 is made up of 16 amino acids. CDR1 SGHRS and CDR2 YFSETQ come from the germline V gene. The V segment lost 4 bases and the J segment 2 bases; nucleotides outside the gene matches: 9. This chain's CDR3 is CASSPLGAGVTDTQYF. CDR3 bases: TGCGCCAGCAGCCCCCTAGGAGCGGGAGTCACAGATACGCAGTATTTT.